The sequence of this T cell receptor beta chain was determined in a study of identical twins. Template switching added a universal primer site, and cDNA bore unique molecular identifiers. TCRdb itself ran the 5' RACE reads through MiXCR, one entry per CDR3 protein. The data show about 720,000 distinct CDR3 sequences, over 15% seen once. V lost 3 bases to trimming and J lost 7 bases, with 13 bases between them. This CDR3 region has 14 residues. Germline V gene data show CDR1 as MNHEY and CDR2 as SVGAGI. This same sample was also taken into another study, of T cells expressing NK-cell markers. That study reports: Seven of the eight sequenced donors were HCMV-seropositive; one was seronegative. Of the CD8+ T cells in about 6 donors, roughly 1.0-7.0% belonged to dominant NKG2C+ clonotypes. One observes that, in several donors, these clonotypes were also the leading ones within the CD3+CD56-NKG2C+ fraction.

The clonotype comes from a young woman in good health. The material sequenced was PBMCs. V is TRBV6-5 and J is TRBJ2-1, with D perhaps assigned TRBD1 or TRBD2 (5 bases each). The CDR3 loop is CASSYGGVENEQFF. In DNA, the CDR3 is TGTGCCAGCAGTTATGGGGGAGTAGAAAATGAGCAGTTCTTC.